This T cell receptor (beta chain) emerged from a study of shared clonotypes between healthy human individuals. The CDR3 extends over 16 amino acids. With 2 bases removed from V and 1 base from J, the gap between germline ends came to 14 bases. Germline-derived CDR1 and CDR2 are MGHRA and YSYEKL. Measured with immunoSEQ multiplex PCR; TCRdb has only the in-frame clones, and not every one. This sample yields about 100,000 clones, of which approximately 65% are seen a single time; approximately 25% belongs to the top ten. This TCR came from a woman aged 25 to 39 in good health. The chain joins TRBV4-1 to TRBJ2-5; D is unresolved. The sequenced sample consisted of memory CD8+ T cells sorted from blood. Subset here: CD45RO+ cells pooled with CCR7-negative TemRA cells. The CDR3 DNA is TGCGCCAGCAGCCAATCGACAAGGTGGTTCCAAGAGACCCAGTACTTC. It yields the protein CASSQSTRWFQETQYF.